The sequence of this T cell receptor beta chain was determined in a study of metastatic and nonmetastatic thyroid tumors. Looking at the study overall: Peripheral blood and tumor or nodule samples from malignant and benign thyroid patients were compared. The study, taken as a whole, reports: It was reportedly found that TCR beta diversity was significantly higher in malignant thyroid tumors than in benign nodules, a difference seen in both blood and tumor samples.

This clone was counted at least ten times. No antigen is known for it. All patients were treatment-naive before thyroid surgery. The CDR3 length is 16 residues. From germline, CDR1 is DFQATT and CDR2 SNEGSKA (reference sequence). Germline trimming cut 6 bases from V and 0 bases from J; bases unmatched to any gene: 14. In the original workflow: The distant-metastasis classifier for papillary thyroid cancer was built from CDR3 differences across clinicopathological groups. Using MiXCR, TCRdb re-called clones from the PCR reads. TCRdb, not the original authors, processed these V and J calls. The sample consists of more than 40,000 clones, about 24% of them appearing once.

This receptor was taken from a female donor with papillary thyroid cancer or a benign thyroid nodule (not recorded which). Some clones in this sample may be carry-over from other donors' samples. This chain links TRBV20-1 with TRBJ2-7; 7 bases line up with TRBD1. The sequencing sample was made of tumor tissue. CDR3 DNA: TGCAGTGCGTTCTTCCAAGAGACAGGGAGCTCCTACGAGCAGTACTTC. Protein sequence: CSAFFQETGSSYEQYF.